Reported below is one T cell receptor beta chain. As handled by the study authors: Cell counts per sample came from amplifying reference gene primers. Profiled with immunoSEQ multiplex PCR; TCRdb holds only in-frame clones, not every one. D and trimming were read from the DNA, whereas the V and J calls and clone size are those reported in that table. The sample holds 350,000 to 500,000 clones, about 88% seen once. V was clipped by 3 bases and J by 1 base; unmatched bases: 4. From germline, CDR1 is LNHNV and CDR2 YYDKDF (reference sequence). The CDR3 extends over 15 amino acids. This specimen comes from a study of blood T cell repertoires in COVID-19. Study-level background: The study drew acute and convalescent COVID-19 samples from the United States, Italy and Spain.

Participants in the exposed group had met a COVID-19 case in the 2 weeks before joining the study. This clonotype was obtained from a woman aged 18-30 years who had been exposed to COVID-19. Sequencing was carried out using PBMCs or T cells enriched from blood (not recorded which). The genes are TRBV15 and TRBJ2-5; TRBD1 matches at 8 bases. CDR3 loop: CATSSRDRSQETQYF. In DNA, the CDR3 is TGTGCCACCAGCAGCCGGGACAGGTCCCAAGAGACCCAGTACTTC. The complete variable domain, with remaining parts taken from reference TRBV15 and TRBJ2-5, reads DAMVIQNPRYQVTQFGKPVTLSCSQTLNHNVMYWYQQKSSQAPKLLFHYYDKDFNNEADTPDNFQSRRPNTSFCFLDIRSPGLGDTAMYLCATSSRDRSQETQYFGPGTRLLVL.